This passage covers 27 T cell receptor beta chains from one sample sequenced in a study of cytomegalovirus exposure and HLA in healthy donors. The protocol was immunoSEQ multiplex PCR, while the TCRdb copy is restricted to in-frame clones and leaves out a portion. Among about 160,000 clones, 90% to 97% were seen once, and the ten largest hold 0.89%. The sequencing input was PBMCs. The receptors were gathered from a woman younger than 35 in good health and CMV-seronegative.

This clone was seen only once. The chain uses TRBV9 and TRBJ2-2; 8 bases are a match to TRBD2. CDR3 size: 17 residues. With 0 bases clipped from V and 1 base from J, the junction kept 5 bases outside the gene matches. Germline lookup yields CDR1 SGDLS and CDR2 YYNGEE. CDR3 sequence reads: CASSVGSSGGNTGELFF. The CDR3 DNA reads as TGTGCCAGCAGCGTAGGGTCGAGCGGGGGGAACACCGGGGAGCTGTTTTTT.

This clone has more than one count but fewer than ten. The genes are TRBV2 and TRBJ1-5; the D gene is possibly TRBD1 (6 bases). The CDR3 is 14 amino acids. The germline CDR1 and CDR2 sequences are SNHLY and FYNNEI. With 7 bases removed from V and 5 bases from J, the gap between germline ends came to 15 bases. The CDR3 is CASTQGQADQPQHF. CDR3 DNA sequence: TGTGCCAGCACCCAGGGGCAGGCCGATCAGCCCCAGCATTTT.

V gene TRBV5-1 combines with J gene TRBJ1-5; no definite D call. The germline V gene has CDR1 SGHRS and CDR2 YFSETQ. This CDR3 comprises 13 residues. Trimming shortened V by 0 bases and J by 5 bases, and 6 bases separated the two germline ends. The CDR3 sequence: CASSLGGHQPQHF. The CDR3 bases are TGCGCCAGCAGCTTGGGCGGGCATCAGCCCCAGCATTTT.

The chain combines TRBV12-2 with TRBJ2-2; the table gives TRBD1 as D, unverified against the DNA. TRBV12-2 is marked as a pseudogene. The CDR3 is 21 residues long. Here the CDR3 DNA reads TGTGCAAGTCGACCACTCGTTCCCACGACAGGGGGCCACGCGAACACCGGGGAGCTGTTTTTT. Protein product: CASRPLVPTTGGHANTGELFF.

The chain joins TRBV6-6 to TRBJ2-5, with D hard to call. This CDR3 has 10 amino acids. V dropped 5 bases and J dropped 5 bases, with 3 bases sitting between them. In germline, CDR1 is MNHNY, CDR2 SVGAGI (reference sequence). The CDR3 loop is CASSRETQYF. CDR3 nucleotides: TGTGCCAGCAGTCGGGAGACCCAGTACTTC.

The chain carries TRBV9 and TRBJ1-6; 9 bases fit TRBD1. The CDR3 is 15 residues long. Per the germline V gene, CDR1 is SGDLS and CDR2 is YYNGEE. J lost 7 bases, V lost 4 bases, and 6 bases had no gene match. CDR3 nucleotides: TGTGCCAGCAGCCCCCGGGACAGGGACAATTCACCCCTCCACTTT. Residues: CASSPRDRDNSPLHF.

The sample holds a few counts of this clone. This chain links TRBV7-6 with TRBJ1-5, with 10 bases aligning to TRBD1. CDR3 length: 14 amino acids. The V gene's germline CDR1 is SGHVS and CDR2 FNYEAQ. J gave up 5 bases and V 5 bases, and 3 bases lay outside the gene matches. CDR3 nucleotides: TGTGCCAGCAGCACAGGGACAGGGGATCAGCCCCAGCATTTT. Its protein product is CASSTGTGDQPQHF.

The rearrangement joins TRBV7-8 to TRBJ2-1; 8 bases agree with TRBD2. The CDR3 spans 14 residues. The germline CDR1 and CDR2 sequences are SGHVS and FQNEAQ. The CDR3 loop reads CASYRGGTGHEQFF. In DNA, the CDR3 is TGTGCTAGTTACCGGGGGGGTACGGGGCATGAGCAGTTCTTC.

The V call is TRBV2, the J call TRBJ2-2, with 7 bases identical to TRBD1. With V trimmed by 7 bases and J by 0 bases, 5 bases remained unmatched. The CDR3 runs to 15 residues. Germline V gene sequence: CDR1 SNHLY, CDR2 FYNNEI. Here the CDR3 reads CASKGANTNTGELFF. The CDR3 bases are TGTGCCAGCAAGGGGGCAAACACGAACACCGGGGAGCTGTTTTTT.

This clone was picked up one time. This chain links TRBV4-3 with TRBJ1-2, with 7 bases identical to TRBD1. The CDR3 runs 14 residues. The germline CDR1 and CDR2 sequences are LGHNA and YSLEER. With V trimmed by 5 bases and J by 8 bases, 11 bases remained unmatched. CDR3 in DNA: TGCGCCAGCAGCTACAGGGGAGGTGGATCAGGCTACACCTTC. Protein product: CASSYRGGGSGYTF.

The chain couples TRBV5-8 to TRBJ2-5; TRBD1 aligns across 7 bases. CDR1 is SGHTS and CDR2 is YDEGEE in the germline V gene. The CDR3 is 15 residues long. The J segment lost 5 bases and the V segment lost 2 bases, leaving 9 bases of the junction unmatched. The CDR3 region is CASSFSGQLRETQYF. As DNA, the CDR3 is TGTGCCAGCAGCTTCTCGGGACAGCTGAGGGAGACCCAGTACTTC.

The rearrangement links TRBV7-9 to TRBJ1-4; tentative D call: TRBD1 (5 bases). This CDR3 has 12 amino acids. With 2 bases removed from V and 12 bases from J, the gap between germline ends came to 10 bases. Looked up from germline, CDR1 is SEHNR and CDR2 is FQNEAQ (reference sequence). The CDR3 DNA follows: TGTGCCAGCAGCTTAATTGGGGCCGAACTGTTTTTT. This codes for CASSLIGAELFF.

CDR3 in amino acids: CASSQDRPRGTLSLVYNEQFF. As DNA, the CDR3 is TGTGCCAGCAGCCAAGATCGGCCCAGGGGAACCCTGAGTTTAGTTTACAATGAGCAGTTCTTC. The chain carries TRBV14 and TRBJ2-1; tentatively, D is TRBD1 (6 bases). The CDR3 covers 21 residues. Looked up from germline, CDR1 is SGHDN and CDR2 is FVKESK. The ends were cut back, 0 bases at V and 4 bases at J, with 28 bases in the middle.

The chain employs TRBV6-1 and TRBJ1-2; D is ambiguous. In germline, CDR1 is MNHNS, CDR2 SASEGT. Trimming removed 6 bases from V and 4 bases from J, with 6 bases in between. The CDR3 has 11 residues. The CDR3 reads CASRRSYGYTF. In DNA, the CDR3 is TGTGCCAGCAGACGGTCCTATGGCTACACCTTC.

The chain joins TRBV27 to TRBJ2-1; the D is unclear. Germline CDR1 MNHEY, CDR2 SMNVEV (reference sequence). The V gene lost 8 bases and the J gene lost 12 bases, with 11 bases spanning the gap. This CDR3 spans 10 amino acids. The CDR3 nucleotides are TGTGCCAGCGGCCGTACGTCGCAGTTCTTC. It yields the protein CASGRTSQFF.

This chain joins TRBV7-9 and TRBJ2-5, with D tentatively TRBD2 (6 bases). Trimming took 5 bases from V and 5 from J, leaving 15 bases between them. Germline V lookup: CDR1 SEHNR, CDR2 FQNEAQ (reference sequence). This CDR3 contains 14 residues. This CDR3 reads CASSPGTREETQYF. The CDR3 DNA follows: TGTGCCAGCAGCCCCGGGACCCGGGAGGAGACCCAGTACTTC.

This CDR3 reads CASSPRQSNQPQHF. The CDR3 DNA sequence: TGTGCCAGTAGTCCTCGACAGAGCAATCAGCCCCAGCATTTT. V usage is TRBV19 and J usage is TRBJ1-5; maybe TRBD1 (5 bases). This CDR3 comprises 14 residues. V gave up 5 bases and J gave up 1 base, with 9 bases separating them. CDR1 is LNHDA, CDR2 SQIVND, per germline (reference sequence).

CDR3 nucleotides: TGTGCCAGCAGCTTGGGAGCGGGGGGGTCAGATACGCAGTATTTT. Translating it yields CASSLGAGGSDTQYF. This chain uses TRBV5-4 with TRBJ2-3, with TRBD2 matching over 10 bases. This CDR3 is built from 15 residues. The germline V gene has CDR1 SGHNT and CDR2 YYREEE (reference sequence). Losses at the gene ends were 0 bases for V and 4 bases for J; bases not matched to a gene: 2.

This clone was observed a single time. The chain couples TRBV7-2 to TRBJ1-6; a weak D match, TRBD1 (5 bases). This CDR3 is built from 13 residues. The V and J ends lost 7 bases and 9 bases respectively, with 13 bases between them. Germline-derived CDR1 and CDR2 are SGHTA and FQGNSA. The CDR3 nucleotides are TGTGCCAGCACCTCACTCGGGGGTTCACCCCTCCACTTT. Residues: CASTSLGGSPLHF. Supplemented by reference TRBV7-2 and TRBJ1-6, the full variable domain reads GAGVSQSPSNKVTEKGKDVELRCDPISGHTALYWYRQSLGQGLEFLIYFQGNSAPDKSGLPSDRFSAERTGGSVSTLTIQRTQQEDSAVYLCASTSLGGSPLHFGNGTRLTVT.

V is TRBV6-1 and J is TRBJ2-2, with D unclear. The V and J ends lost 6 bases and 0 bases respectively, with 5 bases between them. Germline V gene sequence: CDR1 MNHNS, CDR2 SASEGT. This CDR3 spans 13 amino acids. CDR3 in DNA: TGTGCCAGCAGCATGTCGAACACCGGGGAGCTGTTTTTT. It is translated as CASSMSNTGELFF.

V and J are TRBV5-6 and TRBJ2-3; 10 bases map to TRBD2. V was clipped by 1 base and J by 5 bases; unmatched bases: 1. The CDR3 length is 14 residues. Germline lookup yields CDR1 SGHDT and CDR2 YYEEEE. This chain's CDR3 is CASSLTSGEDTQYF. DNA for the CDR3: TGTGCCAGCAGCTTGACTAGCGGGGAAGATACGCAGTATTTT.

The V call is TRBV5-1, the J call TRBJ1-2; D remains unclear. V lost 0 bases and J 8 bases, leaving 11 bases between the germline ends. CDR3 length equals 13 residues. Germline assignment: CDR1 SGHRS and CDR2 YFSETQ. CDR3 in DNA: TGCGCCAGCAGCTTGGCAGGTATTGGAGGCTACACCTTC. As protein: CASSLAGIGGYTF.

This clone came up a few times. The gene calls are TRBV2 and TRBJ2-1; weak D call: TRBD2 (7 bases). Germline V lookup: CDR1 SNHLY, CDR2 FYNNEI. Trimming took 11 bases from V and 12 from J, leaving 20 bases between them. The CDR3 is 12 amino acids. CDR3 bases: TGTGCCGGTGCTCAAGGGGGGGGTCGGCAGTTCTTC. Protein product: CAGAQGGGRQFF. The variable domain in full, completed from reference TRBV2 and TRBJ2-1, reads EPEVTQTPSHQVTQMGQEVILRCVPISNHLYFYWYRQILGQKVEFLVSFYNNEISEKSEIFDDQFSVERPDGSNFTLKIRSTKLEDSAMYFCAGAQGGGRQFFGPGTRLTVL.

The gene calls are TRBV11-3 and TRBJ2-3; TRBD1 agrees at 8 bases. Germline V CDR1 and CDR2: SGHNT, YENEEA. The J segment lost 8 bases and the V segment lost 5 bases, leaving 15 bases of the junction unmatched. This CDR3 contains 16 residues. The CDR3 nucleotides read TGTGCCAGCAGCGCAAGCAGGGGGCTTGCACAGGGTACGCAGTATTTT. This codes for CASSASRGLAQGTQYF.

This CDR3 is CASSLTGADTEAFF. DNA for the CDR3: TGTGCCAGCAGCTTAACTGGGGCTGACACTGAAGCTTTCTTT. The chain is built from TRBV7-9 and TRBJ1-1; possible D gene TRBD1, 5 bases. CDR3 length equals 14 residues. The V end was cut by 2 bases, the J end by 3 bases, with 10 bases between. Germline-derived CDR1 and CDR2 are SEHNR and FQNEAQ (reference sequence).

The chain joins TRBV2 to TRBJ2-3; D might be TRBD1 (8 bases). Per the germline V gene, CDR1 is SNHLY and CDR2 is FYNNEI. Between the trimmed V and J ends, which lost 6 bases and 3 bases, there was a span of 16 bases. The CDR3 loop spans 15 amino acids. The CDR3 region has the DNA TGTGCCAGCAGAGCGGACAGGGAGGGAACAGATACGCAGTATTTT. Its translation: CASRADREGTDTQYF. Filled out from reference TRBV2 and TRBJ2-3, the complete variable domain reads EPEVTQTPSHQVTQMGQEVILRCVPISNHLYFYWYRQILGQKVEFLVSFYNNEISEKSEIFDDQFSVERPDGSNFTLKIRSTKLEDSAMYFCASRADREGTDTQYFGPGTRLTVL.

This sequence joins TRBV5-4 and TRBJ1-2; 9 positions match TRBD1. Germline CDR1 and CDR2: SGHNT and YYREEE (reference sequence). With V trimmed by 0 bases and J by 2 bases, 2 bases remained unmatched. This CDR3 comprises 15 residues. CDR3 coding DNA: TGTGCCAGCAGCTTGGCCGGGACAGGGAACTATGGCTACACCTTC. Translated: CASSLAGTGNYGYTF.